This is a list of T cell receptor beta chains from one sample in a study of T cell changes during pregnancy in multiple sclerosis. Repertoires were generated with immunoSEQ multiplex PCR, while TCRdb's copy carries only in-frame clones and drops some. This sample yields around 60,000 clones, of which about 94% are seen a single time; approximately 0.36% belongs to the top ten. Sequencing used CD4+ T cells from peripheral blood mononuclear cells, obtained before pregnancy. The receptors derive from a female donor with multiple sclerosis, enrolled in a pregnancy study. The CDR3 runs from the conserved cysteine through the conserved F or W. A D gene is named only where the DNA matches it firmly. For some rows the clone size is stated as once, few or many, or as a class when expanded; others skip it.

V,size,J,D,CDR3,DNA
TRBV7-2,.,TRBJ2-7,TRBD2,CASSPVRPGLVSFAEQYF,TGTGCCAGCAGCCCCGTCCGCCCGGGACTAGTTTCTTTCGCCGAGCAGTACTTC
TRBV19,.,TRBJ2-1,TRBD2,CASSALTSGSSYNEQFF,TGTGCCAGTAGTGCCCTAACTAGCGGGAGTTCCTACAATGAGCAGTTCTTC
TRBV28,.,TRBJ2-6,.,CASSREDSGANVLTF,TGTGCCAGCAGCCGGGAAGACTCTGGGGCCAACGTCCTGACTTTC
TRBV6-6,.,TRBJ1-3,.,CASSYDNSGNTIYF,TGTGCCAGCAGTTACGACAACTCTGGAAACACCATATATTTT
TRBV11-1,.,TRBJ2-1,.,CASSLAGLLPYNEQFF,TGTGCCAGCAGCTTAGCGGGACTCCTACCTTACAATGAGCAGTTCTTC
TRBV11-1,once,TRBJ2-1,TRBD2,CASSLAGEREVYNEQFF,TGTGCCAGCAGCTTAGCGGGGGAGCGGGAGGTGTATAATGAGCAGTTCTTC
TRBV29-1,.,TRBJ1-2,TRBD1,CSVGTGAYGYTF,TGCAGCGTGGGGACAGGAGCCTATGGCTACACCTTC
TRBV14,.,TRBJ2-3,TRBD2,CASSQERTSGTKRDTQYF,TGTGCCAGCAGCCAAGAGCGCACTAGCGGGACGAAGAGGGATACGCAGTATTTT
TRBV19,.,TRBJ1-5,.,CASKQDKATFSNQPQHF,TGTGCCAGTAAACAAGACAAAGCAACCTTTAGCAATCAGCCCCAGCATTTT
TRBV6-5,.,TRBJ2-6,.,CASTFLGGGANVLTF,TGTGCCAGCACTTTCCTCGGCGGTGGGGCCAACGTCCTGACTTTC
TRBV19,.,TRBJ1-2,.,CASSFSGGAFYGYTF,TGTGCCAGTAGTTTTTCGGGGGGCGCTTTCTATGGCTACACCTTC
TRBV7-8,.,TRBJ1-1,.,CASSLRQGSEAFF,TGTGCCAGCAGCTTAAGGCAGGGATCTGAAGCTTTCTTT
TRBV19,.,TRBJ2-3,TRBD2,CASSIPSTGRTSTDTQYF,TGTGCCAGTAGTATCCCGTCTACCGGGAGGACTAGCACAGATACGCAGTATTTT
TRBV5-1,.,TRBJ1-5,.,CASSLRGFSHQPQHF,TGCGCCAGCAGCTTGCGGGGGTTCAGTCATCAGCCCCAGCATTTT
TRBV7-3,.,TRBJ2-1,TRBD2,CASSLMASGRSGLDEQFF,TGTGCCAGCAGCTTAATGGCTAGCGGGAGGTCGGGTCTGGATGAGCAGTTCTTC
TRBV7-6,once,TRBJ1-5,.,CASTVGGQPQHF,TGTGCCAGCACCGTAGGGGGACAGCCCCAGCATTTT
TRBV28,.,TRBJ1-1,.,CASSLAGSRDSEAFF,TGTGCCAGCAGTTTAGCGGGGAGCAGGGATAGTGAAGCTTTCTTT
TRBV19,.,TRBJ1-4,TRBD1,CASSRQGRHEKLFF,TGTGCCAGTAGTCGACAGGGACGGCATGAAAAACTGTTTTTT
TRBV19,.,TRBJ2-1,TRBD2,CASSITAGGPHEQFF,TGTGCCAGTAGTATAACAGCGGGAGGGCCCCATGAGCAGTTCTTC
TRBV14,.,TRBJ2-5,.,CASSRGLQETQYF,TGTGCCAGCAGCAGAGGGCTTCAAGAGACCCAGTACTTC
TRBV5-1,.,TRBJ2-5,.,CASSSLAADPPETQYF,TGCGCCAGCAGCTCCTTAGCGGCAGATCCCCCAGAGACCCAGTACTTC
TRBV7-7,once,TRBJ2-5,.,CASSPLGQQGTQYF,TGTGCTAGCAGCCCGCTGGGACAACAAGGGACCCAGTACTTC
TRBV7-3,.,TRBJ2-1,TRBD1,CASSSTSGTGYNEQFF,TGTGCCAGCAGCTCCACATCCGGGACAGGTTACAATGAGCAGTTCTTC
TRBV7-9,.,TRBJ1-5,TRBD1,CASSLTGTGLGNQPQHF,TGTGCCAGCAGCTTAACCGGGACAGGGCTGGGCAATCAGCCCCAGCATTTT
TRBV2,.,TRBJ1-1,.,CASRLQGTNTEAFF,TGTGCCAGCAGATTACAGGGAACGAACACTGAAGCTTTCTTT
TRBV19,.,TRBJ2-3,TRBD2,CASTSGRASDTQYF,TGTGCCAGCACTAGCGGGAGGGCCTCAGATACGCAGTATTTT
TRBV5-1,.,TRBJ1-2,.,CASSLEVGDGYTF,TGCGCCAGCAGCTTGGAGGTAGGGGATGGCTACACCTTC
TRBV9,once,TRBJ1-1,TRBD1,CASSSGQQMNTEAFF,TGTGCCAGCAGCTCGGGACAGCAAATGAACACTGAAGCTTTCTTT
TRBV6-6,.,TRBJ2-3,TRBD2,CASSPDLAGGGDTQYF,TGTGCCAGCAGCCCCGACCTAGCGGGAGGCGGAGATACGCAGTATTTT
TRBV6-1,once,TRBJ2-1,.,CASSLLSNEQFF,TGTGCCAGCAGTTTACTATCGAATGAGCAGTTCTTC
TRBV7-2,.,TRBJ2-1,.,CASSPAGLATGDNEQFF,TGTGCCAGCAGCCCCGCGGGTCTAGCGACTGGGGACAATGAGCAGTTCTTC
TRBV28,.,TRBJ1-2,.,CASSLAPSGYTF,TGTGCCAGCAGTTTGGCTCCTTCTGGCTACACCTTC
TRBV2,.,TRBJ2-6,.,CASRNGLAAGANVLTF,TGTGCCAGCAGAAACGGACTGGCTGCTGGGGCCAACGTCCTGACTTTC
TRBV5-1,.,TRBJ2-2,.,CASSLAGNTGELFF,TGCGCCAGCAGCTTGGCGGGGAACACCGGGGAGCTGTTTTTT
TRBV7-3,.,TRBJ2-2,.,CASSNREQGGELFF,TGTGCCAGCTCTAACCGGGAGCAAGGCGGGGAGCTGTTTTTT
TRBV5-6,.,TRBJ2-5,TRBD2,CASSFLGSGNETQYF,TGTGCCAGCAGCTTTCTGGGTAGCGGGAACGAGACCCAGTACTTC
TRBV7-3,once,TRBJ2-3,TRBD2,CASSLNAGGPDTQYF,TGTGCCAGCAGCTTAAATGCGGGAGGGCCGGATACGCAGTATTTT
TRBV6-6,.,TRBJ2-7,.,CASSPTTAKNHEQYF,TGTGCCAGCAGTCCGACGACAGCTAAGAACCACGAGCAGTACTTC
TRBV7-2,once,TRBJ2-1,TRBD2,CASSITRTSGRKIYNEQFF,TGTGCCAGCAGCATTACCCGGACTAGCGGGAGGAAGATCTACAATGAGCAGTTCTTC
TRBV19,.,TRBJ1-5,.,CASSTGRGQPQHF,TGTGCCAGTAGTACAGGGCGCGGCCAGCCCCAGCATTTT